This is a list of T cell receptor beta chains from one sample in a study of cytomegalovirus exposure and HLA in healthy donors. TCRdb's table, derived via immunoSEQ multiplex PCR, lists solely in-frame clones and lacks some. The data contain 150,000 to 200,000 clones, over 60% of them singletons. Sequenced sample: PBMCs. The receptors shown here come from a man in his fifties or sixties in good health and CMV-seropositive. The CDR3 runs from the conserved cysteine through the conserved F or W. Clone sizes are given selectively: once, few, many, or a class where the clone is expanded.

clone_size	cdr3_length	j_call	v_call	cdr3_aa
-	17	TRBJ2-7	TRBV5-5	CASSPGRQGGWSYEQYF
once	17	TRBJ2-5	TRBV4-3	CASSQVGPAGGPYGQYF
-	14	TRBJ2-1	TRBV7-6	CASSLPGQYNEQFF
-	15	TRBJ2-3	TRBV28	CASSLGRRSQDTQYF
-	13	TRBJ1-1	TRBV2	CASTPSGETEAFF
-	16	TRBJ1-1	TRBV18	CASSPRGHNVNTEAFF
-	14	TRBJ2-2	TRBV28	CASSFRFNTGELFF
-	14	TRBJ1-2	TRBV18	CASSPTGQNYGYTF
-	16	TRBJ2-3	TRBV7-2	CASSPWTGGGTDTQYF
-	14	TRBJ1-1	TRBV6-5	CASSLTTMNTEAFF
-	16	TRBJ2-2	TRBV13	CASSDTSRMRTGELFF
-	16	TRBJ2-5	TRBV5-6	CASNHRLAGGSETQYF
-	15	TRBJ2-2	TRBV6-1	CASSERTGNTGELFF
-	16	TRBJ1-3	TRBV15	CATSRDGSPSGNTIYF
-	17	TRBJ2-3	TRBV25-1	CASSENPWRGGADTQYF
-	16	TRBJ1-2	TRBV7-8	CASSLTVRGQGYGYTF
-	15	TRBJ2-3	TRBV7-2	CASSLGGGGTDTQYF
-	16	TRBJ2-5	TRBV6-1	CASSALSGQGGETQYF
once	15	TRBJ1-1	TRBV5-4	CVSSLEQGSAFGAFF
-	13	TRBJ1-2	TRBV2	CASSEIGGYGYTF
-	13	TRBJ2-3	TRBV11-3	CASSRTGGYTQYF
-	15	TRBJ1-3	TRBV27	CASSSTRSSGNTIYF
-	14	TRBJ1-1	TRBV6-5	CASSSDRGWTEAFF
-	16	TRBJ2-1	TRBV4-3	CASSQEGAASYNEQFF
once	14	TRBJ2-7	TRBV6-1	CASSELGQAYEQYF
-	17	TRBJ2-2	TRBV9	CASSVPQGQPNTGELFF
-	15	TRBJ1-2	TRBV6-1	CASSEALAANYGYTF
-	16	TRBJ1-5	TRBV19	CASSMDRLYSNQPQHF
-	15	TRBJ2-7	TRBV5-6	CASATDRGRSYEQYF
-	18	TRBJ2-1	TRBV19	CASSSPSLGTGFDNEQFF
few	15	TRBJ1-6	TRBV28	CASRGEVRLVSPLHF
-	14	TRBJ1-2	TRBV5-4	CASRPGGRGYGYTF
-	14	TRBJ2-3	TRBV7-2	CASSPTVSPDTQYF
-	17	TRBJ2-2	TRBV5-4	CASSSTSGGPGTGELFF
-	17	TRBJ2-7	TRBV11-3	CASSQGESGGASYEQYF
-	13	TRBJ1-5	TRBV18	CASSTSGNQPQHF
-	12	TRBJ1-2	TRBV5-8	CASSAQGPFGHF
-	16	TRBJ1-1	TRBV11-2	CASSLGQGAVNTEAFF
once	13	TRBJ2-1	TRBV5-1	CATSGQSYNEQFF
-	15	TRBJ1-1	TRBV7-8	CASISNGQRNTEAFF
-	15	TRBJ1-2	TRBV4-1	CASSPSQTGLEGYTF
-	14	TRBJ1-3	TRBV19	CASNRGGSGNTIYF
-	17	TRBJ1-5	TRBV6-1	CASSEGTARVGNQPQHF
-	14	TRBJ1-5	TRBV19	CASGQGLLRQPQHF
few	15	TRBJ1-1	TRBV10-3	CATLPGTGSYTEAFF
-	13	TRBJ2-2	TRBV29-1	CSVLRDYTGELFF
-	16	TRBJ1-2	TRBV4-3	CASSPSKNRGHYGYTF
-	17	TRBJ2-1	TRBV4-3	CASSLGTSGPSYNEQFF
few	13	TRBJ1-6	TRBV7-9	CASSLTVVSPLHF
-	14	TRBJ1-5	TRBV18	CASSPSGGNQPQHF
-	16	TRBJ2-3	TRBV5-1	CASSSLAGGGTDTQYF
-	15	TRBJ2-5	TRBV18	CASSPPGTGGETQYF
-	15	TRBJ2-2	TRBV5-4	CASSLKRTDTGELFF
-	14	TRBJ2-3	TRBV27	CASSLVAGEDTQYF
-	17	TRBJ1-5	TRBV7-2	CASSSYSPGMRNQPQHF
-	16	TRBJ2-1	TRBV7-9	CASSRGTSGAWNEQFF
-	13	TRBJ1-5	TRBV2	CASSVRGNQPQHF
-	16	TRBJ2-3	TRBV27	CASTELPVDRADTQYF
-	15	TRBJ1-1	TRBV19	CASSMVEARDTEAFF